This T cell receptor beta chain was obtained from a study of graft-versus-host responses after intestinal transplantation. Using immunoSEQ multiplex PCR, the repertoire was profiled, and TCRdb retains in-frame clones only, with some absent. Here the sample spans some 10,000 clones, just over 30% being singletons. This CDR3 has 14 residues. Trimming removed 2 bases from V and 7 bases from J, with 12 bases in between. From germline, CDR1 is SGHDT and CDR2 YYEEEE. The table lists this clone with a few counts. The material sequenced was alloreactive CD4+ T cells from a mixed lymphocyte reaction culture, taken before transplantation. Subset here: CFSE-low proliferating T cells sorted from roughly six-day pre-transplant mixed lymphocyte reaction (GvH or HvG direction). This sequence was found in a human patient who was an organ donor for intestinal transplantation. The chain links TRBV5-6 to TRBJ2-2; no clear D. CDR3 nucleotides: TGTGCCAGCAGCTTTGCAGTCCTCGTCGGGGAGCTGTTTTTT. The encoded protein is CASSFAVLVGELFF.